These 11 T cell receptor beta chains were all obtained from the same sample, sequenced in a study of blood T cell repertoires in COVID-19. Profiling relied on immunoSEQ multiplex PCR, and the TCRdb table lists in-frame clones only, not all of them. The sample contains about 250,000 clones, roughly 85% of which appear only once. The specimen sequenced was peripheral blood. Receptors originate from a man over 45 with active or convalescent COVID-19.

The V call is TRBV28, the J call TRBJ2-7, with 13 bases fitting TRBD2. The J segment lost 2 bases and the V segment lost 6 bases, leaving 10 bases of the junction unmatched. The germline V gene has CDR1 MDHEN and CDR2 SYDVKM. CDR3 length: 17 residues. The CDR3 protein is CASSPTGTSGITYEQYF. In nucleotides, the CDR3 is TGTGCCAGCAGCCCTACGGGGACTAGCGGGATAACCTACGAGCAGTACTTC.

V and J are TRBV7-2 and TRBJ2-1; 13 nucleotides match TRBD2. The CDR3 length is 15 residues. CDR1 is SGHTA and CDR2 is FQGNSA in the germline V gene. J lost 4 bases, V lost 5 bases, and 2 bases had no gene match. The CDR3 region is CASSQTSGRYNEQFF. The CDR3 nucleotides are TGTGCCAGCAGCCAGACTAGCGGGAGGTACAATGAGCAGTTCTTC. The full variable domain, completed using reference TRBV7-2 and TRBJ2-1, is GAGVSQSPSNKVTEKGKDVELRCDPISGHTALYWYRQSLGQGLEFLIYFQGNSAPDKSGLPSDRFSAERTGGSVSTLTIQRTQQEDSAVYLCASSQTSGRYNEQFFGPGTRLTVL.

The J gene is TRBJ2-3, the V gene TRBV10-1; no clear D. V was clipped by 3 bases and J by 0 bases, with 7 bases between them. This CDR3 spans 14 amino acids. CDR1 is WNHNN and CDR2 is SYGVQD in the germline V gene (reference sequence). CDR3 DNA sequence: TGCGCCAGCAGTGAAACCCGGAGCACAGATACGCAGTATTTT. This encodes CASSETRSTDTQYF.

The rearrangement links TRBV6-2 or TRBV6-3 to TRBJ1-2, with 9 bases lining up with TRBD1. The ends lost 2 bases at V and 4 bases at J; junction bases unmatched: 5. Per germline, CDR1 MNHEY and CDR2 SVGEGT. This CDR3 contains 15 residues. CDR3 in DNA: TGTGCCAGCAGTTACCGGACAGGGGCGACCTATGGCTACACCTTC. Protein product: CASSYRTGATYGYTF.

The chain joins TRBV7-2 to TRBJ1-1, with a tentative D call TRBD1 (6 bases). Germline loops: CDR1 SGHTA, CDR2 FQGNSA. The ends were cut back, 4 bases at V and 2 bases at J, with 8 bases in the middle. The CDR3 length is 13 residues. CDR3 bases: TGTGCCAGCAGCTCCAGGGGTAACACTGAAGCTTTCTTT. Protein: CASSSRGNTEAFF.

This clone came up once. CDR3 nucleotide sequence: TGTGCCAGCCGCCACGAATACAGGGGCCAAGAGACCCAGTACTTC. Amino acids: CASRHEYRGQETQYF. V is TRBV28 and J is TRBJ2-5; 7 nucleotides match TRBD1. The CDR3 length is 15 residues. Germline CDR1 reads MDHEN; CDR2 reads SYDVKM. Trimming took 8 bases from V and 1 from J; bases not matched to a gene: 10.

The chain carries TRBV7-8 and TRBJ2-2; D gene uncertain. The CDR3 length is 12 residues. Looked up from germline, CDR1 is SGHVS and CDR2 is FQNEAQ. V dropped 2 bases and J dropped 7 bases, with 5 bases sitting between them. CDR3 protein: CASSLINGELFF. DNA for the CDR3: TGTGCCAGCAGCTTAATCAACGGGGAGCTGTTTTTT.

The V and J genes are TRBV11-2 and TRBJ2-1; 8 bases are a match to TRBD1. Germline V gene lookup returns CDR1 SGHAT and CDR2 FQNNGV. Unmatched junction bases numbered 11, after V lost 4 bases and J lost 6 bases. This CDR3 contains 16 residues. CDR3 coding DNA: TGTGCCAGCAGCTCGACCGAACGGACAGGGCGCAATGAGCAGTTCTTC. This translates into CASSSTERTGRNEQFF.

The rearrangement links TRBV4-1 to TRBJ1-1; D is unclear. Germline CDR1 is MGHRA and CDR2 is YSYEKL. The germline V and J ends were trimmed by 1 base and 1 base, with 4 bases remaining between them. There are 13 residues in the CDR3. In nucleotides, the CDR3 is TGCGCCAGCAGCCAAGGTCGGAACACTGAAGCTTTCTTT. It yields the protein CASSQGRNTEAFF.

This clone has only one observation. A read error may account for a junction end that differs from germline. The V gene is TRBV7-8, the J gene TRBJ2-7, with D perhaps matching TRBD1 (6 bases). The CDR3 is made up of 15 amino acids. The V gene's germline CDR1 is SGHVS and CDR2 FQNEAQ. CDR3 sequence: CASSLRAGESSEQYF. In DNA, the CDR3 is TGTGCCAGCAGCTTACGGGCAGGGGAATCCTCCGAGCAGTACTTC.

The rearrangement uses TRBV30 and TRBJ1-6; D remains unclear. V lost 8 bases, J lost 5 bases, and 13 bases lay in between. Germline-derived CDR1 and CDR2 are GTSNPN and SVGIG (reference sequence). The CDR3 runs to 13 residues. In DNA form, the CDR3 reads TGTGCCGGATGGCCCAGGAATAATTCACCCCTCCACTTT. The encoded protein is CAGWPRNNSPLHF.